A single T cell receptor beta chain is shown here with its context. The entry originates in a study of blood T cell repertoires in COVID-19. Looking at the study overall: Italy, Spain and the United States were the sources of the convalescent and acute COVID-19 samples. PBMCs, B-cell-depleted T cells, or T cells provided the cDNA or gDNA that made up the material.

Participants were aged about 18 to 100 years, lived in under 25 US areas, and enrolled virtually. Two negative PCRs, clearance, or symptom resolution had been documented for recovered Cohort 3 donors. The germline CDR1 and CDR2 sequences are MNHEY and SVGAGI. This CDR3 is built from 12 residues. The V end was cut by 6 bases, the J end by 6 bases, with 11 bases between. Sequenced by immunoSEQ multiplex PCR; TCRdb stores in-frame clones only, minus some. Of around 230,000 clones in the sample, over 75% were seen once. The TCR was taken from a man aged 40-55 years who had recovered from COVID-19. Source material: PBMCs or T cells enriched from blood (not recorded which). The rearrangement uses TRBV6-5 and TRBJ1-1; D remains ambiguous. The CDR3 sequence is CASRGLGPEAFF. CDR3 bases: TGTGCCAGCAGGGGCTTGGGCCCTGAAGCTTTCTTT.